A single TCR beta chain is shown here with its context. TCR beta CDR3 regions were amplified from RNA transcripts. The TCR CDR3 first-round RT-PCR relied on the HTBI primer set. TCRdb fed the multiplex PCR reads into MiXCR, producing one record per CDR3 protein. The table includes under 350,000 distinct CDR3 sequences, about 17% detected once. CDR3 length equals 16 residues. CDR1 is SGHRS, CDR2 YFSETQ, per germline. The V end was cut by 1 base, the J end by 3 bases, with 16 bases between. The sample comes from a study of T cells in Graves' hyperthyroidism and ophthalmopathy. Study-level information: Upon initial diagnosis and before any treatment, peripheral blood was collected.

V usage is TRBV5-1 and J usage is TRBJ2-5, with D perhaps TRBD2 (5 bases). The TCR sequence derives from a woman aged 55-69 years with Graves' ophthalmopathy. The sample comprised blood. CDR3 bases: TGCGCCAGCAGCTTGCGTCCTAGAGGGAGCGAAGAGACCCAGTACTTC. Protein: CASSLRPRGSEETQYF.